This TCR beta chain appears in the sequencing data of a study of T cell clones after liver transplantation (dated by TCRdb to the late 2010s). Background on the whole study: Samples were obtained from ITN030ST, a randomized trial in which withdrawal of immunosuppression was attempted within 2 years of liver transplantation. After a pre-transplant mixed lymphocyte reaction, TCRbeta sequencing was used to pinpoint donor-reactive T cell clones, which were subsequently tracked in post-transplant blood. As an antigen-independent comparator for donor-reactive sequences, third party-reactive TCRbeta sequences were also identified from pre-transplant MLRs. Three of the eight recipients were HCV-positive; the others were transplanted for non-autoimmune, non-viral indications. The subjects received no induction therapy and were kept on standard immunosuppression until randomization at 12-24 months post-transplant. Tolerance was defined as complete withdrawal of immunosuppression for at least one year without a rise in liver enzymes beyond twice the upper limit of normal. Blood samples were collected pre-transplant, pre-randomization before withdrawal, and post-randomization after either complete withdrawal or failed withdrawal. The study cohort included 8 liver transplant recipients, of whom 3 were classified as tolerant and 5 as non-tolerant.

High-throughput TCRbeta CDR3 sequencing of frozen genomic DNA was performed by immunoSEQ, with PCR amplification, mapping, bias correction and internal controls included. Regarding the original processing steps: Productive rearrangements were retained, and unique TCRbeta sequences were defined by the CDR3 nucleotide sequence together with the V and J gene. A sequence counted as donor-reactive only if the sequence showed at least 5-fold expansion in CFSE-low cells compared with unstimulated pre-transplant cells and had a frequency of at least 0.01%. Per-subject minimum frequency thresholds, based on the lowest-template unstimulated sample, ensured at least 90% detection power. Jensen-Shannon divergence between the top 1000 TCRbeta sequences post- versus pre-transplant served as the measure of repertoire turnover. Two-sided Fisher's exact tests were used to test for changes in how often donor-reactive sequences were detected. TCRdb's version of the immuneACCESS table is confined to in-frame rearrangements and falls short of the full clone set. An unresolved V gene accounts for under half of the shortfall where checked; the remainder is of unknown origin. V, J and clone size reflect that table, while D and trimming were determined from the DNA. For this sample the table gives around 70,000 clones, of which 90% to 95% were detected only once. The ten largest clones take up roughly 0.9% of the sample.

Broad study findings and their caveats: In most of the 8 subjects, circulating donor-reactive CD4 TCRbeta sequences decreased significantly after transplant, regardless of tolerance or HCV status. Because no allograft tissue specimens were available, donor-reactive T cells may have migrated into the graft instead of being deleted. After accounting for repertoire turnover, donor-reactive detection was significantly reduced in 7 of 8 subjects for CD4 and 8 of 8 for CD8. Donor-reactive sequences declined more than third party-reactive ones, suggesting partial antigen-specific deletion unrelated to withdrawal success. In two subjects, low numbers of available donor cells limited the measurable donor-reactive repertoire. Conclusions were preliminary, limited by small, heterogeneous patient numbers and non-standardized post-transplant time points.

Thawed unstimulated PBMCs were stained for CD3, CD4 and CD8 and FACS-sorted into CD3+CD4+ and CD3+CD8+ populations. All 8 studied subjects were randomized to withdrawal of immunosuppression. The Qiagen DNeasy Blood and Tissue Kit was used for isolation of genomic DNA. In the case of this clone: Its target antigen remains unknown. Base qualities are missing; no much larger clone stands one base away.

The germline V gene supplies CDR1 MNHNS and CDR2 SASEGT. V is shortened by 6 bases, J by 8 bases, and the region joining them spans 16 bases. The CDR3 sequence holds 13 residues, the cysteine and phenylalanine included. Left in the record is the CDR3 DNA by itself, 39 bases read in frame from the first base. This sequence uses TRBV6-1 and TRBJ1-2; TRBD1 is a weak D gene call, 5 bases matching. This specimen was CD4+ T cells from blood, taken less than 28 months after liver transplant. This sequence originates from a human patient who received a liver transplant. Because of the transplant, the T cells may be the graft donor's rather than the patient's own. The CDR3 protein sequence reads: CASRPGGGTGYTF. The sequenced DNA: TGTGCCAGCAGGCCCGGGGGGGGTACAGGCTACACCTTC.